The sequence of this T cell receptor beta chain was determined in a study of shared clonotypes between healthy human individuals. Study conclusions and caveats: Blood was the sole source, and tissue repertoires probably differ.

Healthy HIV-negative adults with no recent acute infections or vaccinations were recruited as donors. Several immunoSEQ 96-well plates shared each subset's DNA, each plate a replicate. Here immunoSEQ multiplex PCR was the method, and the copy in TCRdb shows in-frame clones only, minus some. The sample consists of about 480,000 clones, 79% of them appearing once. Concerning this clone itself: Its antigen remains unknown.

This CDR3 contains 13 residues. Germline V gives CDR1 SGHTA, CDR2 FQGNSA. V lost 2 bases and J lost 1, with 5 bases in between. The sample taken for sequencing was PBMCs. This chain connects TRBV7-2 to TRBJ2-5; D gene unclear. This sequence was found in a woman between 40 and 55 years old in good health. Some clones in this sample may be carry-over from other donors' samples. CDR3 sequence (DNA): TGTGCCAGCAGCTTACTCGGCCAAGAGACCCAGTACTTC. It specifies CASSLLGQETQYF.